This T cell receptor (beta chain) came from a study of identical twins. TCRdb itself ran the 5' RACE reads through MiXCR, one entry per CDR3 protein. The profile covers 450,000 or so distinct CDR3 sequences, with around an eighth appearing a single time and more than 0.8% taken by the ten largest. Study conclusions and caveats: With abundant cord blood beta clonotypes, insertions were fewer; memory repertoires showed no such pattern. An excess of low generation probability was shown by twin-shared out-of-frame alpha sequences.

CDR3 length: 11 amino acids. Germline loops: CDR1 SGHVS, CDR2 FNYEAQ. This clonotype was counted a few times. What it binds is not known. At one boundary the junction diverges from the germline segment, which might be a read error. These records were also assigned to another study, of yellow fever vaccine responses in identical twins.

Sample: CD4+ T cells sorted from blood. The V call is TRBV7-6, the J call TRBJ1-1; D ambiguous. This sequence was found in a woman aged 18 to 35 in good health. The DNA of the CDR3 is TGTGCCAGCAGCACCCTGGGTGTTGGGATCTTT. Amino acids: CASSTLGVGIF.